A single sample gave rise to the 19 T cell receptor beta chains below, sequenced in a study of cytomegalovirus exposure and HLA in healthy donors. Vbeta (60) and Jbeta (13) primers were used in the PCR. Libraries were prepared by immunoSEQ multiplex PCR; TCRdb keeps only in-frame clonotypes and omits some of them. The profile covers 250,000 or so clones, with about 84% appearing a single time and 1% to 1.5% taken by the ten largest. The material sequenced was PBMCs. These receptors originate from a human donor in good health.

The rearrangement uses TRBV30 and TRBJ2-1, with 8 bases fitting TRBD2. This CDR3 comprises 15 residues. Trimming at V came to 2 bases and at J to 6 bases, leaving 9 bases not matched to a gene. Germline V gives CDR1 GTSNPN, CDR2 SVGIG (reference sequence). The CDR3, as DNA: TGTGCCTGGAGTCACTGGTCTAGCGGGCGCAATGAGCAGTTCTTC. It is translated as CAWSHWSSGRNEQFF.

This clone showed up just once. V gene TRBV4-1 combines with J gene TRBJ2-3; no clear D gene. Germline V gene sequence: CDR1 MGHRA, CDR2 YSYEKL. The V and J ends lost 0 bases and 1 base respectively, with 5 bases between them. The CDR3 is 14 residues long. CDR3 region: CASSQDEGTDTQYF. The CDR3 nucleotides read TGCGCCAGCAGCCAAGACGAGGGCACAGATACGCAGTATTTT.

This sequence joins TRBV10-3 and TRBJ2-7; 9 bases are a match to TRBD1. CDR1 is ENHRY and CDR2 is SYGVKD in the germline V gene. The CDR3 is made up of 13 amino acids. The J segment lost 9 bases and the V segment lost 7 bases, leaving 10 bases of the junction unmatched. The CDR3 loop reads CAITTTGGERQYF. CDR3 in DNA: TGTGCCATCACTACGACAGGGGGGGAGAGGCAGTACTTC.

J is TRBJ1-1 and V is TRBV19; a weak D match, TRBD1 (6 bases). Looked up from germline, CDR1 is LNHDA and CDR2 is SQIVND (reference sequence). The length of the CDR3 is 14 residues. Trimming took 5 bases from V and 5 from J, leaving 15 bases between them. The CDR3 DNA is TGTGCCAGTAGTCCTCGGGGGGCAGGAACTGAAGCTTTCTTT. It is translated as CASSPRGAGTEAFF.

The chain has TRBV7-8 and TRBJ2-7, with D possibly TRBD1 on 6 matching bases. Germline CDR1 and CDR2: SGHVS and FQNEAQ. The ends were cut back, 8 bases at V and 7 bases at J, with 18 bases in the middle. CDR3 length: 13 residues. In DNA form, the CDR3 reads TGTGCCAGCTCTCCCGGGACATCATCGGAGCAGTACTTC. Translated, it gives CASSPGTSSEQYF.

This clone has just a few counts. This chain links TRBV7-6 with TRBJ1-2, with 9 bases that match TRBD1. Germline V gene lookup returns CDR1 SGHVS and CDR2 FNYEAQ. J was trimmed by 5 bases and V by 5 bases; bases with no gene match: 9. The CDR3 spans 15 residues. The CDR3 DNA reads as TGTGCCAGCAGCCCTGGACAGGGGCTCGGATATGGCTACACCTTC. Protein sequence: CASSPGQGLGYGYTF.

V and J are TRBV7-8 and TRBJ2-1; no clear D. This CDR3 has 15 amino acids. Germline CDR1 and CDR2: SGHVS and FQNEAQ. The V end lost 3 bases, the J end lost 6 bases, and 15 bases lay between the germline ends. DNA of the CDR3: TGTGCCAGCAGCTTGCCTCGGGTTCCGCCCAATGAGCAGTTCTTC. It is translated as CASSLPRVPPNEQFF.

The table lists this clone with a count of one. Because the CDR3's place on the DNA is in doubt, the DNA is left out and the CDR3 is given as listed by TCRdb. The rearrangement uses TRBV9 and TRBJ2-1; the tabulated D call, TRBD2, remains unverified against the DNA. Looked up from germline, CDR1 is SGDLS and CDR2 is YYNGEE. The CDR3 is 18 residues long, ends included. The CDR3 loop is CASSVEFFGRERLNEQFF.

The rearrangement links TRBV7-9 to TRBJ2-3, with D perhaps matching TRBD2 (5 bases). The CDR3 extends over 13 amino acids. Trimming cost V 5 bases and J 2 bases, with 8 bases left between them. CDR1 is SEHNR, CDR2 FQNEAQ, per germline (reference sequence). The CDR3 DNA reads TGTGCCAGCAGCCGGGGAGACACAGATACGCAGTATTTT. Translated, it gives CASSRGDTDTQYF.

This clone was counted a single time. A junction end diverges from the germline sequence, so it may reflect a read error. V is TRBV10-3 and J is TRBJ2-3; 10 bases are a match to TRBD1. The CDR3 is made up of 13 amino acids. Germline assignment: CDR1 ENHRY and CDR2 SYGVKD. CDR3: CAFRQGATDTQYF. The CDR3 DNA follows: TGTGCCTTCAGACAGGGGGCCACAGATACGCAGTATTTT.

The chain joins TRBV19 to TRBJ2-7; TRBD2 might be the D (5 bases). The CDR3 sequence is 12 residues long. V dropped 3 bases and J dropped 3 bases, with 6 bases sitting between them. The germline gives CDR1 LNHDA, CDR2 SQIVND (reference sequence). The CDR3 region is CASSIEGYEQYF. CDR3 nucleotides: TGTGCCAGTAGTATTGAGGGCTACGAGCAGTACTTC. The full variable domain, rest sourced from reference TRBV19 and TRBJ2-7, is DGGITQSPKYLFRKEGQNVTLSCEQNLNHDAMYWYRQDPGQGLRLIYYSQIVNDFQKGDIAEGYSVSREKKESFPLTVTSAQKNPTAFYLCASSIEGYEQYFGPGTRLTVT.

The chain uses TRBV14 and TRBJ2-7, with D tentatively TRBD2 (5 bases). Germline CDR1 is SGHDN and CDR2 is FVKESK. The CDR3 length is 16 residues. Trimming pared 0 bases from V and 3 bases from J, leaving 15 bases between. In nucleotides, the CDR3 is TGTGCCAGCAGCCAAGAAGTGGCAAGCGGTTACTACGAGCAGTACTTC. It is translated as CASSQEVASGYYEQYF.

This clone appeared a few times. This CDR3 is CASSLDSVTGELFF. CDR3 nucleotide sequence: TGCGCCAGCAGCTTGGATAGCGTTACCGGGGAGCTGTTTTTT. This chain uses TRBV5-1 with TRBJ2-2; D is perhaps TRBD2 (5 bases). Germline assignment: CDR1 SGHRS and CDR2 YFSETQ. The CDR3 extends over 14 amino acids. V shed 0 bases and J shed 5 bases, with 8 bases lying between them.

This chain links TRBV7-9 with TRBJ2-5; 12 bases are a match to TRBD2. Per the germline V gene, CDR1 is SEHNR and CDR2 is FQNEAQ (reference sequence). After removal of 5 bases from V and 3 bases from J, the junction contained 4 bases not matched to a gene. This CDR3 is 15 amino acids long. Here the CDR3 DNA reads TGTGCCAGCAGCCCAAGACTAGCGGGAGAAGAGACCCAGTACTTC. It codes for CASSPRLAGEETQYF.

This chain connects TRBV29-1 to TRBJ2-7; weak D call: TRBD1 (6 bases). Germline V gene sequence: CDR1 SQVTM, CDR2 ANQGSEA. The V end was cut by 6 bases, the J end by 2 bases, with 14 bases between. This CDR3 has 13 amino acids. The CDR3 reads CSVYRATTYEQYF. The CDR3 DNA follows: TGCAGCGTGTACAGGGCAACGACCTACGAGCAGTACTTC.

This chain links TRBV6-6 with TRBJ2-3; weak D call: TRBD2 (6 bases). The CDR3 is 13 amino acids. Germline CDR1 reads MNHNY; CDR2 reads SVGAGI (reference sequence). Deletions cut 2 bases from V and 5 bases from J, with 8 bases between. CDR3 region: CASSYVGGDTQYF. The CDR3 bases are TGTGCCAGCAGTTACGTGGGGGGAGATACGCAGTATTTT.

Only a few counts were recorded for this clone. The chain carries TRBV6-6 and TRBJ2-5; 7 bases map to TRBD1. The J call is uncertain, as TRBJ2-7 better fits the DNA end. Per the germline V gene, CDR1 is MNHNY and CDR2 is SVGAGI (reference sequence). This CDR3 region has 15 residues. CDR3 sequence (DNA): TGTGCCAGCAGTCCCCCGCAGGGGGTACACTACGAGCAGTACTTC. This encodes CASSPPQGVHYEQYF.

The chain employs TRBV7-9 and TRBJ2-2, with 11 bases lining up with TRBD2. The CDR3 covers 16 residues. Per the germline V gene, CDR1 is SEHNR and CDR2 is FQNEAQ (reference sequence). J gave up 1 base and V 5 bases, and 3 bases lay outside the gene matches. This chain's CDR3 is CASSRGLAVNTGELFF. As DNA, the CDR3 is TGTGCCAGCAGCCGGGGACTAGCGGTGAACACCGGGGAGCTGTTTTTT.

The genes are TRBV15 and TRBJ2-5, with TRBD2 matching over 8 bases. This CDR3 contains 13 residues. V dropped 7 bases and J dropped 9; count of bases not matched to a gene: 10. Germline assignment: CDR1 LNHNV and CDR2 YYDKDF (reference sequence). The CDR3 sequence: CATKVRTAGAQYF. The CDR3 DNA follows: TGTGCCACCAAGGTTCGGACAGCGGGGGCCCAGTACTTC.